This is a list of T cell receptor beta chains from one sample in a study of blood T cell repertoires in COVID-19. Method: immunoSEQ multiplex PCR; TCRdb's copy keeps in-frame clones and lacks some. Among 60,000 or so clones listed, about 87% were seen once. Sequencing was carried out using peripheral blood. These receptors all come from a man aged 55 to 70 with acute or convalescent COVID-19. CDR3s include the opening cysteine and the closing phenylalanine or tryptophan. Each record gives: D gene, J gene, clone size, V gene, CDR3 protein, CDR3 DNA. A D gene is named only where the DNA matches it firmly. Size tells how often a clone was seen (once, few, many) or the class of an expanded clone, and some rows leave it out.

>-|TRBJ1-1|once|TRBV11-3
CASSPYQNTEAFF
TGTGCCAGCAGCCCCTACCAGAACACTGAAGCTTTCTTT
>-|TRBJ2-7|-|TRBV27
CASSLRGAYEQYF
TGTGCCAGCAGTTTACGGGGGGCTTACGAGCAGTACTTC
>TRBD1|TRBJ1-6|-|TRBV14
CASSRGQASSYNSPLHF
TGTGCCAGCAGCCGAGGACAGGCGAGCTCCTATAATTCACCCCTCCACTTT
>-|TRBJ1-1|-|TRBV30
CAWSSLGQFEAFF
TGTGCCTGGAGTTCGCTAGGACAGTTTGAAGCTTTCTTT
>-|TRBJ1-2|-|TRBV9
CASSVGGGVGYTF
TGTGCCAGCAGCGTAGGGGGCGGGGTTGGCTACACCTTC
>-|TRBJ1-6|-|TRBV19
CATTGGSVSPLHF
TGTGCCACGACCGGCGGGTCCGTCTCACCCCTCCACTTT
>-|TRBJ2-7|-|TRBV21-1
CASSSFLAGAHYEQYF
TGTGCCAGCAGCTCGTTTCTAGCGGGGGCACACTACGAGCAGTACTTC
>TRBD1|TRBJ1-2|-|TRBV5-4
CASTPGQGAYGYTF
TGTGCCAGCACCCCGGGACAGGGGGCATATGGCTACACCTTC
>-|TRBJ1-5|-|TRBV2
CASRGSIEPVGNQPQHF
TGTGCCAGCAGGGGCTCGATCGAGCCAGTCGGCAATCAGCCCCAGCATTTT
>-|TRBJ2-3|-|TRBV19
CASSIGTTERPQYF
TGTGCCAGTAGTATAGGGACTACCGAGAGGCCGCAGTATTTT
>-|TRBJ2-7|-|TRBV11-2
CASSFGEASEQYF
TGTGCCAGCAGCTTCGGGGAGGCATCCGAGCAGTACTTC
>-|TRBJ2-7|-|TRBV7-7
CASSLGPGHTYEQYF
TGTGCTAGCAGCTTAGGGCCGGGACACACCTACGAGCAGTACTTC
>-|TRBJ1-2|-|TRBV4-2
CASSQVGQVNGYTF
TGTGCCAGCAGCCAAGTAGGTCAGGTTAATGGCTACACCTTC
>TRBD1|TRBJ1-6|-|TRBV5-4
CASSSVGQSNSPLHF
TGTGCCAGCAGCTCGGTGGGACAGTCTAATTCACCCCTCCACTTT
>-|TRBJ1-3|-|TRBV5-1
CASSSEVTSGNTIYF
TGCGCCAGCAGCTCGGAGGTGACCTCTGGAAACACCATATATTTT
>TRBD1|TRBJ1-1|-|TRBV12-5
CASAANWDSQMGMNTEAFF
TGTGCTAGTGCCGCGAATTGGGACAGCCAGATGGGGATGAACACTGAAGCTTTCTTT
>TRBD2|TRBJ2-5|-|TRBV25-1
CASRGGTRETQYF
TGTGCCAGCAGGGGCGGGACTAGGGAGACCCAGTACTTC
>-|TRBJ2-2|-|TRBV7-6
CASSSSQGMNTGELFF
TGTGCCAGCAGCTCAAGTCAGGGGATGAACACCGGGGAGCTGTTTTTT
>-|TRBJ1-5|-|TRBV12-3/TRBV12-4
CASSFTDNQPQHF
TGTGCCAGCAGTTTTACTGACAATCAGCCCCAGCATTTT
>-|TRBJ2-2|few|TRBV20-1
CSASDLNTGELFF
TGCAGTGCTAGTGATTTAAACACCGGGGAGCTGTTTTTT
>TRBD2|TRBJ2-5|once|TRBV20-1
CSASSGGAIETQYF
TGCAGTGCCAGTAGCGGGGGGGCAATCGAGACCCAGTACTTC
>-|TRBJ1-1|-|TRBV2
CALRDTDTEAFF
TGTGCCTTAAGGGACACCGACACTGAAGCTTTCTTT
>-|TRBJ1-3|-|TRBV6-5
CASSYSNSGSGNTIYF
TGTGCCAGCAGTTACTCAAACAGTGGGTCTGGAAACACCATATATTTT
>-|TRBJ1-4|-|TRBV6-5
CAAGPRGGEKLFF
TGTGCCGCGGGGCCCCGGGGCGGGGAAAAACTGTTTTTT
>-|TRBJ1-5|-|TRBV19
CASGWREGNQPQHF
TGTGCCAGTGGGTGGAGGGAGGGCAATCAGCCCCAGCATTTT
>-|TRBJ1-5|-|TRBV5-6
CASSLRQLSNQPQHF
TGTGCCAGCAGCTTAAGACAGCTTAGCAATCAGCCCCAGCATTTT
>-|TRBJ1-2|-|TRBV27
CASSFGAGVYGYTF
TGTGCCAGCAGTTTTGGAGCAGGGGTCTATGGCTACACCTTC
>-|TRBJ1-5|-|TRBV5-1
CASSLYGGTSNQPQHF
TGCGCCAGCAGCTTGTACGGGGGGACGAGCAATCAGCCCCAGCATTTT
>TRBD1|TRBJ2-7|-|TRBV3-1/TRBV3-2
CASSQVTGSYEQYF
TGTGCCAGCAGCCAGGTGACAGGGTCGTACGAGCAGTACTTC
>TRBD1|TRBJ1-5|-|TRBV28
CASSLQRGPVGNQPQHF
TGTGCCAGCAGCCTCCAGAGGGGGCCGGTGGGCAATCAGCCCCAGCATTTT
>TRBD2|TRBJ2-3|-|TRBV6-2/TRBV6-3
CASSYPLKAGEYTDTQYF
TGTGCCAGCAGTTACCCCCTCAAAGCGGGGGAATACACAGATACGCAGTATTTT
>TRBD1|TRBJ1-6|once|TRBV7-2
CASSLVTGGNSPLHF
TGTGCCAGCAGCTTAGTGACAGGGGGCAATTCACCCCTCCACTTT
>-|TRBJ1-2|-|TRBV6-5
CASRSGGVYGYTF
TGTGCCAGCAGGAGTGGGGGGGTTTATGGCTACACCTTC
>TRBD1|TRBJ1-1|-|TRBV7-8
CASSVGDRVLTEAFF
TGTGCCAGCAGCGTTGGGGACAGGGTGTTGACTGAAGCTTTCTTT
>TRBD1|TRBJ2-7|-|TRBV6-2/TRBV6-3
CASSYSGAWGQGYSYEQYF
TGTGCCAGCAGTTACTCTGGTGCTTGGGGACAGGGGTACTCCTACGAGCAGTACTTC
>-|TRBJ2-1|-|TRBV6-5
CASSLQFSSYNEQFF
TGTGCCAGCAGCTTACAGTTTTCCTCCTACAATGAGCAGTTCTTC
>-|TRBJ2-7|-|TRBV6-6
CASSYPPSTPGDEQYF
TGTGCCAGCAGTTACCCCCCATCCACTCCGGGGGACGAGCAGTACTTC
>-|TRBJ2-7|-|TRBV6-1
CASRSEGVEQYF
TGTGCCAGCAGATCGGAGGGTGTCGAGCAGTACTTC
>TRBD1|TRBJ2-1|-|TRBV10-3
CAISGRGSYNEQFF
TGTGCCATCAGTGGCAGGGGGTCTTACAATGAGCAGTTCTTC
>TRBD1|TRBJ1-6|few|TRBV5-5
CASSREPGQGASPLHF
TGTGCCAGCAGCCGCGAGCCGGGACAGGGGGCTTCACCCCTCCACTTT
>TRBD1|TRBJ2-5|-|TRBV5-4
CASSLLGGETQYF
TGTGCCAGCAGCTTGCTAGGGGGCGAGACCCAGTACTTC
>-|TRBJ2-1|-|TRBV5-6
CASSSARLGAQFF
TGTGCCAGCAGCTCGGCCCGTCTAGGGGCGCAGTTCTTC
>-|TRBJ1-1|-|TRBV27
CASSLLKGEGEYTEAFF
TGTGCCAGCAGTTTATTAAAGGGGGAGGGGGAGTACACTGAAGCTTTCTTT
>TRBD1|TRBJ1-2|-|TRBV2
CASRVPGDRAGYTF
TGTGCCAGCAGGGTACCCGGAGACAGGGCTGGCTACACCTTC
>-|TRBJ1-2|-|TRBV27
CASSVEGVGYGYTF
TGTGCCAGCAGCGTTGAGGGGGTTGGCTATGGCTACACCTTC
>TRBD2|TRBJ2-1|once|TRBV4-3
CASSHLRLAAYNEQFF
TGCGCCAGCAGCCACCTCCGACTAGCGGCCTACAATGAGCAGTTCTTC
>TRBD1|TRBJ2-5|-|TRBV20-1
CSASPGTGGRETQYF
TGCAGTGCTAGTCCTGGGACAGGGGGCCGGGAGACCCAGTACTTC
>TRBD1|TRBJ1-6|once|TRBV5-1
CASSLTGGDSPLHF
TGCGCCAGCAGCTTGACAGGGGGCGATTCACCCCTCCACTTT
>-|TRBJ2-1|-|TRBV29-1
CSVEDRSGSYNEQFF
TGCAGCGTTGAAGATAGATCGGGATCCTACAATGAGCAGTTCTTC
>-|TRBJ2-2|-|TRBV5-6
CASSLNRNTGELFF
TGTGCCAGCAGCTTGAACAGGAACACCGGGGAGCTGTTTTTT
>TRBD1|TRBJ1-1|-|TRBV11-3
CASSLVVDRGLPEAFF
TGTGCCAGCAGCTTAGTCGTCGACAGGGGGTTGCCTGAAGCTTTCTTT